What follows are 17 T cell receptor beta chains derived from one specimen sequenced in a study of OX40 agonist ivuxolimab in advanced cancers. Data came from immunoSEQ multiplex PCR; TCRdb stores just in-frame clones and leaves some out. The sample records tens of thousands of clones, about 76% being singletons. The specimen was CD4+ or CD8+ T cells sorted from blood, collected in a trial of the OX40 agonist ivuxolimab. These receptors all come from an adult with an advanced solid tumor such as melanoma, head and neck, liver or kidney cancer.

This clone has just one count. The J gene is TRBJ1-2, the V gene TRBV2; TRBD1 matches 7 bases. Per the germline V gene, CDR1 is SNHLY and CDR2 is FYNNEI. The V segment lost 2 bases and the J segment 4 bases; nucleotides outside the gene matches: 10. The CDR3 loop spans 16 amino acids. For the CDR3, the DNA is TGTGCCAGCAGTGAAAAGGGGGCAGCTCGGGTCTATGGCTACACCTTC. As protein: CASSEKGAARVYGYTF.

The chain carries TRBV6-5 and TRBJ2-7, with D maybe TRBD1 (5 bases). Germline V gene sequence: CDR1 MNHEY, CDR2 SVGAGI. V was cut by 0 bases and J by 3 bases, with 9 bases left in between. The CDR3 covers 14 residues. The CDR3 nucleotides read TGTGCCAGCAGTTACTCGACAGCTAACTACGAGCAGTACTTC. Its translation: CASSYSTANYEQYF.

Here the CDR3 reads CASSPRGSGNQPQHF. The CDR3, as DNA: TGCGCCAGCAGTCCTCGGGGAAGTGGCAATCAGCCCCAGCATTTT. The J gene is TRBJ1-5, the V gene TRBV10-1; no clear D. Trimming cost V 5 bases and J 2 bases, with 13 bases left between them. CDR1 and CDR2 from the germline V gene are WNHNN and SYGVQD (reference sequence). CDR3 length: 15 amino acids.

The rearrangement joins TRBV5-4 to TRBJ2-7, with D unresolved. Looked up from germline, CDR1 is SGHNT and CDR2 is YYREEE (reference sequence). This CDR3 has 15 residues. V was shortened by 4 bases and J by 6 bases, with 20 bases between the two germline ends. The CDR3 loop reads CASSNPDLNRVEQYF. CDR3 nucleotides: TGTGCCAGCAGCAACCCGGACCTTAATAGAGTCGAGCAGTACTTC.

The chain uses TRBV9 and TRBJ2-1; D not certain. The CDR3 has 14 amino acids. V was trimmed by 1 base and J by 0 bases, leaving 5 bases between them. Germline values: CDR1 SGDLS, CDR2 YYNGEE. CDR3 in amino acids: CASSVQSSYNEQFF. In DNA, the CDR3 is TGTGCCAGCAGCGTACAGAGCTCCTACAATGAGCAGTTCTTC.

V gene TRBV10-2 combines with J gene TRBJ2-5; a weak D match, TRBD1 (5 bases). The J call may be in error: the DNA end matches TRBJ2-7 better. CDR1 is WSHSY and CDR2 is SAAADI in the germline V gene. The CDR3 has 14 residues. The CDR3 DNA reads as TGCGCCAGCAGGAACCCGGACACCACGTACGAGCAGTACTTC. It encodes CASRNPDTTYEQYF.

The chain combines TRBV6-5 with TRBJ2-3; D could derive from TRBD1 or TRBD2 (5 bases each). This CDR3 comprises 15 residues. The germline CDR1 and CDR2 sequences are MNHEY and SVGAGI. The V end was cut by 8 bases, the J end by 0 bases, with 15 bases between. The DNA of the CDR3 is TGTGCCAGCTGGGACCTCAGGTCTAGCACAGATACGCAGTATTTT. Translating gives CASWDLRSSTDTQYF.

The V and J genes are TRBV28 and TRBJ1-2; D uncertain. The CDR3 has 11 residues. Germline CDR1 MDHEN, CDR2 SYDVKM. V was cut by 6 bases and J by 5 bases, with 7 bases left in between. The CDR3 coding sequence is TGTGCCAGCAGGAGTGGGTATGGCTACACCTTC. The encoded protein is CASRSGYGYTF.

The rearrangement uses TRBV7-9 and TRBJ1-5; tentative D call: TRBD1 (5 bases). The V gene lost 1 base and the J gene lost 0 bases, with 10 bases spanning the gap. CDR3 length equals 16 residues. The V gene's germline CDR1 is SEHNR and CDR2 FQNEAQ (reference sequence). The CDR3 coding sequence is TGTGCCAGCAGCTTAGGGGGGTCAGATAGCAATCAGCCCCAGCATTTT. Amino acids: CASSLGGSDSNQPQHF.

This chain uses TRBV4-3 with TRBJ1-5, with D unresolved. V lost 0 bases, J lost 6 bases, and 9 bases lay in between. CDR1 and CDR2 (germline): LGHNA, YSLEER. The CDR3 spans 14 residues. CDR3 coding DNA: TGCGCCAGCAGCCAAGACAGGAGTAGTCAGCCCCAGCATTTT. This gives the protein CASSQDRSSQPQHF.

The chain has TRBV7-9 and TRBJ1-1; no firm D call. The CDR3 is 12 residues long. CDR1 is SEHNR and CDR2 is FQNEAQ in the germline V gene (reference sequence). V lost 5 bases to trimming and J lost 1 base, with 5 bases between them. The chain's CDR3 is CASSPSNTEAFF. CDR3 in DNA: TGTGCCAGCAGCCCATCGAACACTGAAGCTTTCTTT.

The chain combines TRBV28 with TRBJ1-1, with TRBD1 as a possible D gene (5 bases). The CDR3 extends over 14 amino acids. V was pared by 3 bases and J by 4 bases, with 12 bases between. Germline assignment: CDR1 MDHEN and CDR2 SYDVKM. The CDR3 nucleotides read TGTGCCAGCAGTTTCCCTGGGGGGGGCACTGAAGCTTTCTTT. Its protein is CASSFPGGGTEAFF.

This CDR3 is CASRQTNTEAFF. CDR3 nucleotide sequence: TGTGCCAGCAGACAAACGAACACTGAAGCTTTCTTT. The genes are TRBV6-6 and TRBJ1-1; D gene ambiguous. V lost 6 bases to trimming and J lost 1 base, with 6 bases between them. CDR3 length equals 12 residues. CDR1 MNHNY and CDR2 SVGAGI come from the germline V gene (reference sequence).

The chain couples TRBV28 to TRBJ2-7; D gene uncertain. The V end was cut by 3 bases, the J end by 1 base, with 7 bases between. The CDR3 has 13 residues. Germline V gene lookup returns CDR1 MDHEN and CDR2 SYDVKM. CDR3 amino acids: CASSFGTSYEQYV. The CDR3 region has the DNA TGTGCCAGCAGTTTTGGTACTTCCTACGAGCAGTACGTC.

The chain recombines TRBV11-3 with TRBJ2-2; unclear D gene. V lost 4 bases, J lost 1 base, and 10 bases lay in between. The CDR3 is 15 amino acids. Germline-derived CDR1 and CDR2 are SGHNT and YENEEA. The CDR3: CASSSRAENTGELFF. The CDR3 DNA follows: TGTGCCAGCAGCTCCCGGGCAGAGAACACCGGGGAGCTGTTTTTT.

The genes are TRBV19 and TRBJ2-1; D could derive from TRBD1 or TRBD2 (5 bases each). The V gene lost 3 bases and the J gene lost 2 bases, with 11 bases spanning the gap. Germline V gene data show CDR1 as LNHDA and CDR2 as SQIVND (reference sequence). The CDR3 is 15 amino acids. Here the CDR3 reads CASSITRGPYNEQFF. Here the CDR3 DNA reads TGTGCCAGTAGTATTACAAGGGGACCCTACAATGAGCAGTTCTTC.

This sequence joins TRBV5-4 and TRBJ1-1; no reliable D call. V gave up 2 bases and J gave up 2 bases, with 7 bases separating them. Germline V lookup: CDR1 SGHNT, CDR2 YYREEE (reference sequence). There are 13 residues in the CDR3. The chain's CDR3 is CASSFTGNTEAFF. The CDR3 nucleotides are TGTGCCAGCAGCTTTACGGGAAACACTGAAGCTTTCTTT.